This is a list of T cell receptor beta chains from one sample in a study of T cell changes during pregnancy in multiple sclerosis. The assay was immunoSEQ multiplex PCR, and TCRdb's table has in-frame clones only and misses some. Altogether around 79,000 clones are present, about nine tenths being singletons, with the ten largest covering about 0.52%. This specimen consisted of CD4+ T cells from peripheral blood mononuclear cells, obtained in the second trimester of pregnancy. The receptor set was obtained from a female donor with multiple sclerosis, enrolled in a pregnancy study. Each CDR3 is given with its conserved first and last residue. A D gene is named only where the DNA matches it firmly. Not every row has a clone size; where given, it reads once, few, many or a size class.

.,TRBJ1-1,.,TRBV6-5,TGTGCCAGCAGTTACCAGGGTAGCACTGAAGCTTTCTTT,CASSYQGSTEAFF
TRBD1,TRBJ1-1,.,TRBV5-1,TGCGCCAGCAGCTTGGGGACAGGGGGCCCGAACACTGAAGCTTTCTTT,CASSLGTGGPNTEAFF
TRBD1,TRBJ2-2,.,TRBV9,TGTGCCAGCAGCGCCACAACAGGGGACACCGGGGAGCTGTTTTTT,CASSATTGDTGELFF
.,TRBJ1-1,.,TRBV6-5,TGTGCCAGCAGTCCCTGGGGCCTCACTGAAGCTTTCTTT,CASSPWGLTEAFF
TRBD2,TRBJ2-7,.,TRBV7-2,TGTGCCAGCGTTGAAAGCGGGAGGTCCTACGAGCAGTACTTC,CASVESGRSYEQYF
.,TRBJ2-7,.,TRBV28,TGTGCCAGCCCAGGCGCAAGCTCCTACGAGCAGTACTTC,CASPGASSYEQYF
.,TRBJ2-3,.,TRBV9,TGTGCCAGCAGCCCCAGGGTAGCTAGCACAGATACGCAGTATTTT,CASSPRVASTDTQYF
TRBD1,TRBJ1-6,few,TRBV25-1,TGTGCCAGGACGATGGGACAGGGAGAAACGAATTCACCCCTCCACTTT,CARTMGQGETNSPLHF
.,TRBJ2-3,.,TRBV9,TGTGCCAGCAGCGCCATCGACAGGTTTTCCACAGATACGCAGTATTTT,CASSAIDRFSTDTQYF
.,TRBJ2-2,.,TRBV29-1,TGCAGCGGGGGCACGATGAACACCGGGGAGCTGTTTTTT,CSGGTMNTGELFF
TRBD2,TRBJ2-2,.,TRBV27,TGTGCCAGCAGTTGGACATTACGGACTAGCGGGGGGGTTCGCACCGGGGAGCTGTTTTTT,CASSWTLRTSGGVRTGELFF
TRBD1,TRBJ2-5,.,TRBV6-6,TGTGCCAGCAGTTATCCGACAGGGGTACAAGAGACCCAGTACTTC,CASSYPTGVQETQYF
TRBD1,TRBJ1-2,once,TRBV5-1,TGCGCCAGCAGCTTGGGAGGGGGCGCACAGGTGTCTGGCTACACCTTC,CASSLGGGAQVSGYTF
TRBD1,TRBJ1-1,.,TRBV5-1,TGCGCCAGCAGCTTGGGGGGACAGGGGATGAATGAAGCTTTCTTT,CASSLGGQGMNEAFF
.,TRBJ1-2,.,TRBV19,TGTGCCAGTAGCCCTGACTTGGGTATGGAGGAGGGTATGGTCTATGGCTACACCTTC,CASSPDLGMEEGMVYGYTF
.,TRBJ2-3,.,TRBV4-3,TGCGCCAGCAGCCAAGGTTTCGGCGGATGGAGCACTAGCACAGATACGCAGTATTTT,CASSQGFGGWSTSTDTQYF
.,TRBJ1-2,once,TRBV25-1,TGTGCCAGCAGTCCCGGCGGGGGCTTATATGGCTACACCTTC,CASSPGGGLYGYTF
.,TRBJ2-2,.,TRBV30,TGTGCCTGGAGTTTAACTGCGAACACCGGGGAGCTGTTTTTT,CAWSLTANTGELFF
TRBD1,TRBJ2-7,.,TRBV18,TGTGCCAGCTCACCAGGGACAGGACGCGAGCAGTACTTC,CASSPGTGREQYF
.,TRBJ1-1,.,TRBV29-1,TGCAGCGCGAGGACAGTTGACACTGAAGCTTTCTTT,CSARTVDTEAFF
.,TRBJ1-2,.,TRBV6-1,TGTGCCAGCAGTGAGGCCCGGGGAGGGCTAGCTAACTATGGCTACACCTTC,CASSEARGGLANYGYTF
TRBD2,TRBJ2-7,.,TRBV5-4,TGTGCCAGCAGCTTATCAGCGGGAGGGAGGGAGCAGTACTTC,CASSLSAGGREQYF
TRBD2,TRBJ2-7,.,TRBV6-5,TGTGCCAGCAGTTACTCTTCGGGGGGGTCCTCCTACGAGCAGTACTTC,CASSYSSGGSSYEQYF
.,TRBJ1-2,.,TRBV2,TGTGCCAGCAGTGAAGCGCTCGTCAGGGTCGGATTGCGTGGCTACACCTTC,CASSEALVRVGLRGYTF
TRBD1,TRBJ1-3,.,TRBV10-3,TGTGCCATCAGGGACAGGGGCAGAAACACCATATATTTT,CAIRDRGRNTIYF
.,TRBJ1-2,.,TRBV6-1,TGTGCCTCAACAGTGGAGGTCTATGGCTACACCTTC,CASTVEVYGYTF
TRBD2,TRBJ2-1,.,TRBV6-1,TGTGCCAGCAGACCCGGGACTAGCCGCTACAATGAGCAGTTCTTC,CASRPGTSRYNEQFF
.,TRBJ2-7,once,TRBV9,TGTGCCAGCGGCGGGACATCTTACTACGAGCAGTACTTC,CASGGTSYYEQYF
.,TRBJ2-7,.,TRBV2,TGTGCCAGCACAACGGAGGGGGGGTACGAGCAGTACTTC,CASTTEGGYEQYF
.,TRBJ2-6,.,TRBV6-5,TGTGCCAGCAGGGCTTTCAGGGCTGGGGCCAACGTCCTGACTTTC,CASRAFRAGANVLTF
.,TRBJ2-1,.,TRBV7-3,TGTGCCAGCAGCCCAGGGTCCCCCTACAATGAGCAGTTCTTC,CASSPGSPYNEQFF
TRBD1,TRBJ2-5,.,TRBV19,TGTGCCAGTACCAGGACAGGGGGCGATTTGGGGACCCAGTACTTC,CASTRTGGDLGTQYF
TRBD2,TRBJ2-1,.,TRBV7-9,TGTGCCAGCAGCCTTAGCGGGGGGGCCAATGAGCAGTTCTTC,CASSLSGGANEQFF
TRBD2,TRBJ2-2,once,TRBV28,TGTGCCAGCAGTTCCCGGGGGAGCGGGATACGGGAGCTGTTTTTT,CASSSRGSGIRELFF
TRBD1,TRBJ1-2,.,TRBV5-4,TGTGCCAGCACTCCGGACAGGGCCACTCCCCGCTACACCTTC,CASTPDRATPRYTF
TRBD1,TRBJ1-1,.,TRBV6-1,TGTGCCAGCAGTGGGGGACAGGGGAGATTCAACACTGAAGCTTTCTTT,CASSGGQGRFNTEAFF
.,TRBJ2-1,.,TRBV7-9,TGTGCCAGCAGCTTACCGCTACCCTCCTACAATGAGCAGTTCTTC,CASSLPLPSYNEQFF
TRBD1,TRBJ1-6,once,TRBV15,TGTGCCACCAGCTTAAGTCCCAGGACAGGGGGCATTAATTCACCCCTCCACTTT,CATSLSPRTGGINSPLHF
.,TRBJ1-3,.,TRBV7-9,TGTGCCAGCAGCATACAGGGAACAGGAAACACCATATATTTT,CASSIQGTGNTIYF
TRBD1,TRBJ2-7,.,TRBV9,TGTGCCAGCAGCGCCTACCGGGACAGGCCCTACGAGCAGTACTTC,CASSAYRDRPYEQYF
TRBD1,TRBJ1-5,.,TRBV4-3,TGCGCCAGCAGCCAAGATCCGGAGGAACAGGGGGCCTATTATAGCAATCAGCCCCAGCATTTT,CASSQDPEEQGAYYSNQPQHF
.,TRBJ2-7,.,TRBV7-2,TGTGCCAGCAGCTACCCAGGGGAAAGGTACGAGCAGTACTTC,CASSYPGERYEQYF
TRBD2,TRBJ2-2,.,TRBV5-1,TGCGCCAGCAGCTTCGGGCTAGCGGGAGGAACCGGGGAGCTGTTTTTT,CASSFGLAGGTGELFF
.,TRBJ1-4,.,TRBV18,TGTGCCAGCTCACAATTAGCGACACCTAATGAAAAACTGTTTTTT,CASSQLATPNEKLFF
TRBD1,TRBJ1-6,.,TRBV5-6,TGTGCCAGCAGCTACACAGGGGCCCCCCTCCACTTT,CASSYTGAPLHF
.,TRBJ2-3,.,TRBV25-1,TGTGCCAGCAGGGCTCAAGGGGGCACAGATACGCAGTATTTT,CASRAQGGTDTQYF
TRBD1,TRBJ1-1,.,TRBV5-6,TGTGCCAGCAGCTTATTAGGGACAGGGGGCAGTTTGAACACTGAAGCTTTCTTT,CASSLLGTGGSLNTEAFF
.,TRBJ1-1,many,TRBV4-1,TGCGCCAGCAGCCGTCCCGGGACTGAAGCTTTCTTT,CASSRPGTEAFF
TRBD1,TRBJ2-2,.,TRBV5-1,TGCGCCAGCAGCCCTAGGACAGGGGGCTCCACCGGGGAGCTGTTTTTT,CASSPRTGGSTGELFF
TRBD1,TRBJ1-2,.,TRBV30,TGTGCCTGGACTAGGGGGCGGGTTGGCTACACCTTC,CAWTRGRVGYTF
.,TRBJ1-2,once,TRBV30,TGTGCCTGGATCAGGGTGAAGGGCTACACCTTC,CAWIRVKGYTF
TRBD2,TRBJ2-3,.,TRBV2,TGTGCCACTCGACTAGCGGGGGGCACAGATACGCAGTATTTT,CATRLAGGTDTQYF
TRBD1,TRBJ2-2,.,TRBV11-3,TGTGCCAGCAGCCCACTTACAGGGGCCGGGGAGCTGTTTTTT,CASSPLTGAGELFF
.,TRBJ2-5,.,TRBV27,TGTGCCAGCAGGGGTAGCTCCAGAGAGACCCAGTACTTC,CASRGSSRETQYF
.,TRBJ2-3,.,TRBV11-2,TGTGCCAGCAGCCCGCCGGGATTGGTACTCAACACAGATACGCAGTATTTT,CASSPPGLVLNTDTQYF
.,TRBJ2-3,.,TRBV19,TGTGCCAGTAGTCTCGGACAGCTGCCGGCTACAGATACGCAGTATTTT,CASSLGQLPATDTQYF
TRBD2,TRBJ2-1,.,TRBV13,TGTGCCAGCAGCTTAAGGGGGACTAGCGGGGGGGCTTACAATGAGCAGTTCTTC,CASSLRGTSGGAYNEQFF
.,TRBJ2-7,.,TRBV4-2,TGTGCCAGCAGCCAAGGACAGACCTACGAGCAGTACTTC,CASSQGQTYEQYF
.,TRBJ1-4,.,TRBV28,TGTGCCAGCAGTGCACACGCAGGGGATAATGAAAAACTGTTTTTT,CASSAHAGDNEKLFF
.,TRBJ2-7,.,TRBV19,TGTGCCAGTAGTATAGCGGGGGTCGACGAGCAGTACTTC,CASSIAGVDEQYF